This TCR beta chain was observed in a study of cytomegalovirus exposure and HLA in healthy donors. Across the whole study: There were under 130 million unique TCR beta sequences, drawn from about 190 million T cells, in an earlier analysis.

Regarding the study as a whole: Cytomegalovirus association was assigned to over 150 TCR beta chains. Previous analysis showed most TCR beta V segments were productive about 90% or about 30% of the time. Differences between HLA loci emerged in a later analysis of TCR association rates, with DRB1 most and HLA-C fewest.

The CDR3 is 14 amino acids. Germline V gene lookup returns CDR1 ENHRY and CDR2 SYGVKD. The junction had 1 base not matched to a gene; V was cut back by 4 bases and J by 3 bases. This PCR relied on a set of 60 Vbeta primers and 13 Jbeta primers. Libraries were prepared by immunoSEQ multiplex PCR; TCRdb keeps only in-frame clonotypes and omits some of them. The sample has some 190,000 clones, 75% to 90% seen once. This clone has just a few counts. What it binds is not known. The sample comprised PBMCs. The gene calls are TRBV10-3 and TRBJ2-5; 11 nucleotides match TRBD1. The sequence derives from a woman younger than 45 in good health and CMV-seronegative. The CDR3 region has the DNA TGTGCCATCAGTGGGACAGGGGGCGAAGAGACCCAGTACTTC. This sequence encodes CAISGTGGEETQYF.